These 32 T cell receptor beta chains came from one sample sequenced in a study of vaccination effects on CD4 cells after COVID-19. Profiled with immunoSEQ multiplex PCR; TCRdb holds only in-frame clones, not every one. The data show some 77,000 clones, with around three quarters seen just once and approximately 4% held by the top ten. ViraFEST assay sequencing came after antigen-specific CD4+ T cells were expanded with viral peptide pools. Culture lasted roughly 9 days before CD4+ T cell isolation. Vaccine recipients had no previous SARS-CoV-2 infection; their nucleocapsid antibodies were negative. These receptors' antigens are unknown. The sequences come from CD4+ T cells from PBMCs cultured with HCoV-OC43 spike peptides, collected before COVID-19 vaccination. Sample subset: HCoV-OC43 spike overlapping peptide pool stimulation. Receptors originate from a human donor who received a COVID-19 vaccine.

The CDR3 reads CASSPKTGLAEHEQYV. The CDR3 DNA reads as TGTGCCAGCTCACCAAAGACTGGACTAGCTGAGCACGAGCAGTACGTC. J is TRBJ2-7 and V is TRBV18; 8 nucleotides align to TRBD2. Germline CDR1 and CDR2: KGHSH and LQKENI. The CDR3 sequence is 16 residues long. V was pared by 2 bases and J by 5 bases, with 11 bases of the junction left unmatched.

V and J are TRBV28 and TRBJ1-2, with D unclear. Trimming took 11 bases from V and 1 from J, leaving 14 bases between them. The length of the CDR3 is 13 residues. CDR1 and CDR2 from the germline V gene are MDHEN and SYDVKM. The CDR3 loop reads CAHRDPDNYGYTF. The CDR3, as DNA: TGTGCCCACCGGGATCCGGATAACTATGGCTACACCTTC.

In DNA, the CDR3 is TGTGCCAGCAGTCGCGACAGGAACTATGGCTACACCTTC. Translated: CASSRDRNYGYTF. The chain joins TRBV5-4 to TRBJ1-2, with D tentatively TRBD1 (6 bases). The CDR3 sequence is 13 residues long. The germline gives CDR1 SGHNT, CDR2 YYREEE (reference sequence). V was cut by 5 bases and J by 2 bases, with 10 bases left in between. Full variable domain (outside the CDR3, taken from reference TRBV5-4 and TRBJ1-2): ETGVTQSPTHLIKTRGQQVTLRCSSQSGHNTVSWYQQALGQGPQFIFQYYREEENGRGNFPPRFSGLQFPNYSSELNVNALELDDSALYLCASSRDRNYGYTFGSGTRLTVV.

The rearrangement uses TRBV6-2 or TRBV6-3 and TRBJ1-5; D not certain. This CDR3 comprises 12 residues. In germline, CDR1 is MNHEY, CDR2 SVGEGT. V lost 3 bases to trimming and J lost 6 bases, with 6 bases between them. Written as DNA, the CDR3 is TGTGCCAGCAGTTATGGGATTCAGCCCCAGCATTTT. Its protein is CASSYGIQPQHF.

This chain connects TRBV19 to TRBJ1-3, with TRBD1 matching 9 bases. This CDR3 spans 17 amino acids. Germline V gene sequence: CDR1 LNHDA, CDR2 SQIVND (reference sequence). J gave up 0 bases and V 8 bases, and 11 bases lay outside the gene matches. This CDR3 is CASRPPGQGSSGNTIYF. CDR3 nucleotides: TGTGCCAGTCGTCCCCCGGGACAGGGTAGCTCTGGAAACACCATATATTTT.

The rearrangement uses TRBV10-3 and TRBJ2-7; TRBD1 agrees at 9 bases. This CDR3 region has 13 residues. Unmatched junction bases numbered 9, after V lost 10 bases and J lost 5 bases. Germline V gives CDR1 ENHRY, CDR2 SYGVKD. The CDR3 protein is CATRGTGKDEQYV. CDR3 sequence (DNA): TGTGCCACTCGGGGGACAGGGAAAGACGAGCAGTACGTC.

This clone was found once. The genes are TRBV2 and TRBJ1-2; D remains unclear. This CDR3 is 14 amino acids long. Germline assignment: CDR1 SNHLY and CDR2 FYNNEI. Trimming left V 4 bases short and J 0 bases short, with 9 bases between. The CDR3 protein is CASSGFQANYGYTF. The CDR3 nucleotides read TGTGCCAGCAGTGGGTTCCAAGCTAACTATGGCTACACCTTC.

V is TRBV5-1 and J is TRBJ2-3; D call uncertain. Germline V gene data show CDR1 as SGHRS and CDR2 as YFSETQ. The CDR3 runs 15 residues. Between the trimmed V and J ends, which lost 3 bases and 3 bases, there was a span of 14 bases. This chain's CDR3 is CASSSSALLTDTQYF. DNA of the CDR3: TGCGCCAGCAGCTCCTCGGCCCTCTTAACAGATACGCAGTATTTT.

There are a few counts of this clone. The chain is built from TRBV5-6 and TRBJ1-5; D unresolved. There are 15 residues in the CDR3. Germline assignment: CDR1 SGHDT and CDR2 YYEEEE. V was cut by 3 bases and J by 2 bases, with 12 bases left in between. The CDR3 reads CASSWSRRGNQPQHF. CDR3 sequence (DNA): TGTGCCAGCAGCTGGAGCAGGCGGGGCAATCAGCCCCAGCATTTT.

The chain recombines TRBV7-8 with TRBJ1-5; the D gene is possibly TRBD1 (6 bases). Germline CDR1 is SGHVS and CDR2 is FQNEAQ. V was trimmed by 4 bases and J by 7 bases, leaving 17 bases between them. The CDR3 is made up of 15 amino acids. The CDR3 here is CASSSGTFGRQPQHF. The DNA for the CDR3 is TGTGCCAGCAGCTCCGGGACATTCGGAAGGCAGCCCCAGCATTTT. Complete variable domain (other parts from reference TRBV7-8 and TRBJ1-5): GAGVSQSPRYKVAKRGQDVALRCDPISGHVSLFWYQQALGQGPEFLTYFQNEAQLDKSGLPSDRFFAERPEGSVSTLKIQRTQQEDSAVYLCASSSGTFGRQPQHFGDGTRLSIL.

The gene calls are TRBV19 and TRBJ2-2; D may be TRBD2 (5 bases). In germline, CDR1 is LNHDA, CDR2 SQIVND (reference sequence). This CDR3 region has 14 residues. The ends were cut back, 6 bases at V and 8 bases at J, with 16 bases in the middle. DNA of the CDR3: TGTGCCAGTAGGTACGGACTCCTCCCGGGGGAGCTGTTTTTT. Translating it yields CASRYGLLPGELFF.

This sequence joins TRBV5-1 and TRBJ1-2; D gene ambiguous. Looked up from germline, CDR1 is SGHRS and CDR2 is YFSETQ. CDR3 length equals 14 residues. Trimming pared 0 bases from V and 6 bases from J, leaving 12 bases between. CDR3 coding DNA: TGCGCCAGCAGCTTGGAACAGCCGGCTAATGGCTACACCTTC. Its protein product is CASSLEQPANGYTF. Variable domain in full (rest from reference TRBV5-1 and TRBJ1-2): KAGVTQTPRYLIKTRGQQVTLSCSPISGHRSVSWYQQTPGQGLQFLFEYFSETQRNKGNFPGRFSGRQFSNSRSEMNVSTLELGDSALYLCASSLEQPANGYTFGSGTRLTVV.

The CDR3 protein is CASSYRLAGFRRGSYNEQFF. The CDR3 region has the DNA TGTGCCAGCAGCTACCGACTAGCGGGCTTTCGCCGGGGCTCCTACAATGAGCAGTTCTTC. J is TRBJ2-1 and V is TRBV5-8, with 10 bases aligning to TRBD2. The CDR3 covers 20 residues. Losses at the gene ends were 3 bases for V and 0 bases for J; bases not matched to a gene: 15. Germline V gene lookup returns CDR1 SGHTS and CDR2 YDEGEE.

This chain connects TRBV5-6 to TRBJ1-4; no reliable D call. Trimming removed 4 bases at V and 8 bases at J, with 15 bases between. The germline V gene encodes CDR1 SGHDT and CDR2 YYEEEE. The CDR3 totals 14 residues. CDR3 nucleotide sequence: TGTGCCAGCAGCCCCACTGAACTGGGGGAAAAACTGTTTTTT. Encoded protein: CASSPTELGEKLFF.

The rearrangement uses TRBV7-2 and TRBJ1-5; D unclear. Germline CDR1 and CDR2: SGHTA and FQGNSA. The length of the CDR3 is 15 residues. Trimming shortened V by 2 bases and J by 5 bases, and 13 bases separated the two germline ends. CDR3 nucleotides: TGTGCCAGCAGCTTACAGGTACAGAACCATCAGCCCCAGCATTTT. It yields the protein CASSLQVQNHQPQHF.

The CDR3, as DNA: TGCGCCAGCAGCTGGCAGGGGAGGACAGATACGCAGTATTTT. Translated: CASSWQGRTDTQYF. The chain is built from TRBV5-1 and TRBJ2-3, with D perhaps matching TRBD1 or TRBD2 (6 bases each). CDR1 is SGHRS and CDR2 is YFSETQ in the germline V gene. The germline V and J ends were trimmed by 3 bases and 3 bases, with 11 bases remaining between them. The CDR3 contains 14 residues.

The rearrangement links TRBV7-2 to TRBJ2-5; D is uncertain. This CDR3 region has 13 residues. Germline CDR1 SGHTA, CDR2 FQGNSA. V was shortened by 3 bases and J by 5 bases, with 10 bases between the two germline ends. CDR3 nucleotides: TGTGCCAGCAGCTTGGACCCCCAGGAGACCCAGTACTTC. Protein product: CASSLDPQETQYF. Supplemented by reference TRBV7-2 and TRBJ2-5, the full variable domain reads GAGVSQSPSNKVTEKGKDVELRCDPISGHTALYWYRQSLGQGLEFLIYFQGNSAPDKSGLPSDRFSAERTGGSVSTLTIQRTQQEDSAVYLCASSLDPQETQYFGPGTRLLVL.

This chain links TRBV5-8 with TRBJ1-5; D is uncertain. Germline V gives CDR1 SGHTS, CDR2 YDEGEE. The germline V and J ends were trimmed by 1 base and 7 bases, with 12 bases remaining between them. This CDR3 is built from 14 residues. CDR3 coding DNA: TGTGCCAGCAGCTTGTCGGGGTTAAGGCAGCCCCAGCATTTT. Translated, it gives CASSLSGLRQPQHF.

This chain uses TRBV3-1 (or the pseudogene TRBV3-2) with TRBJ1-5; TRBD1 might be the D (5 bases). CDR3 length: 16 amino acids. The V and J ends lost 1 base and 7 bases respectively, with 17 bases between them. The germline CDR1 and CDR2 sequences are LGHDT and YNNKEL (reference sequence). The chain's CDR3 is CASSQALGGSKQPQHF. The CDR3, as DNA: TGTGCCAGCAGCCAAGCGCTGGGGGGGAGTAAGCAGCCCCAGCATTTT.

J is TRBJ2-1 and V is TRBV6-5; D is perhaps TRBD1 or TRBD2 (5 bases each). Trimming removed 7 bases from V and 4 bases from J, with 11 bases in between. The CDR3 spans 13 residues. Germline V lookup: CDR1 MNHEY, CDR2 SVGAGI. Written as DNA, the CDR3 is TGTGCCAGCAAAAGGGACGCTTACAATGAGCAGTTCTTC. The encoded protein is CASKRDAYNEQFF.

V usage is TRBV7-3 and J usage is TRBJ1-3, with 7 bases matching TRBD1. This CDR3 has 17 residues. CDR1 is SGHTA and CDR2 is FQGTGA in the germline V gene. V trimming: 2 bases; J trimming: 0 bases; junction bases outside the gene matches: 7. CDR3 sequence reads: CASSLQAGGDSGNTIYF. The CDR3 DNA reads TGTGCCAGCAGCTTACAGGCAGGGGGTGACTCTGGAAACACCATATATTTT.

The genes are TRBV5-1 and TRBJ1-1; no reliable D call. The CDR3 consists of 13 residues. Per germline, CDR1 SGHRS and CDR2 YFSETQ. Between the trimmed V and J ends, which lost 3 bases and 7 bases, there was a span of 13 bases. CDR3 nucleotide sequence: TGCGCCAGCAGCTCTCGTTCCCAGTTTGAAGCTTTCTTT. It translates to CASSSRSQFEAFF.

The table lists this clone with a few counts. V and J are TRBV10-1 and TRBJ2-2; D could derive from TRBD1 or TRBD2 (5 bases each). This CDR3 region has 12 residues. Germline CDR1 reads WNHNN; CDR2 reads SYGVQD (reference sequence). V was shortened by 4 bases and J by 6 bases, with 6 bases between the two germline ends. The CDR3 coding sequence is TGCGCCAGCAGTGCGGGGCCCGGGGAGCTGTTTTTT. Amino acids: CASSAGPGELFF.

This chain connects TRBV29-1 to TRBJ1-4; a possible D gene is TRBD1 (5 bases). V was cut by 5 bases and J by 8 bases, with 12 bases left in between. This CDR3 has 12 amino acids. CDR1 and CDR2 (germline): SQVTM, ANQGSEA. For the CDR3, the DNA is TGCAGCGTTCGGCAGGGTGGGGAAAAACTGTTTTTT. Amino acid sequence: CSVRQGGEKLFF.

The V gene is TRBV24-1, the J gene TRBJ1-2, with 7 nucleotides matching TRBD1. Trimming removed 4 bases from V and 7 bases from J; junction bases left unmatched: 8. The CDR3 is 14 residues long. Germline CDR1 is KGHDR and CDR2 is SFDVKD. This CDR3 is CATSDPGTASGYTF. As DNA, the CDR3 is TGTGCCACCAGTGACCCCGGGACAGCCTCTGGCTACACCTTC.

The CDR3 nucleotides read TGTGCCAGCAGTTTAGCGGGGAATGAGCTGTTTTTT. Encoded protein: CASSLAGNELFF. The V and J genes are TRBV12-3 or TRBV12-4 and TRBJ2-2; D remains ambiguous. V lost 0 bases to trimming and J lost 11 bases, with 7 bases between them. The CDR3 is 12 residues long.

The chain joins TRBV6-5 to TRBJ1-2; D remains unclear. V lost 6 bases and J lost 3, with 14 bases in between. Germline V gene data show CDR1 as MNHEY and CDR2 as SVGAGI. The CDR3 is 14 amino acids. DNA of the CDR3: TGTGCCAGCAGCCCAGTAAGAGGGTACTATGGCTACACCTTC. Its protein product is CASSPVRGYYGYTF.

The chain employs TRBV27 and TRBJ2-3, with 10 nucleotides matching TRBD2. The CDR3 extends over 19 amino acids. J gave up 2 bases and V 5 bases, and 16 bases lay outside the gene matches. Germline CDR1 and CDR2: MNHEY and SMNVEV (reference sequence). DNA for the CDR3: TGTGCCAGCAGTCGACCGACCAATAGACTAGCGGGCCTCACAGATACGCAGTATTTT. This codes for CASSRPTNRLAGLTDTQYF.

This rearrangement joins TRBV24-1 to TRBJ2-6; D is possibly TRBD2 (6 bases). The CDR3 consists of 18 residues. V lost 2 bases to trimming and J lost 1 base, with 14 bases between them. Germline-derived CDR1 and CDR2 are KGHDR and SFDVKD. The DNA of the CDR3 is TGTGCCACCAGTGATTCGCGGGGCGCGGCATCTGGGGCCAACGTCCTGACTTTC. Translating it yields CATSDSRGAASGANVLTF.

The V call is TRBV10-3, the J call TRBJ2-3; D is ambiguous. Germline-derived CDR1 and CDR2 are ENHRY and SYGVKD. CDR3 length: 15 amino acids. Trimming took 4 bases from V and 0 from J, leaving 11 bases between them. The CDR3 region is CAISADLGSTDTQYF. The CDR3 nucleotides read TGTGCCATCAGTGCGGATCTGGGTAGCACAGATACGCAGTATTTT.

The chain is built from TRBV10-3 and TRBJ2-5; D is undetermined. In germline, CDR1 is ENHRY, CDR2 SYGVKD. The V gene lost 1 base and the J gene lost 5 bases, with 14 bases spanning the gap. This CDR3 contains 15 residues. The CDR3 reads CAISEFTPGVETQYF. The CDR3, as DNA: TGTGCCATCAGTGAGTTTACTCCCGGAGTGGAGACCCAGTACTTC.

J is TRBJ1-1 and V is TRBV5-1; a weak D match, TRBD1 (5 bases). Between the trimmed V and J ends, which lost 5 bases and 2 bases, there was a span of 10 bases. Germline assignment: CDR1 SGHRS and CDR2 YFSETQ. The CDR3 loop spans 13 amino acids. CDR3 protein: CASRRGDNTEAFF. Written as DNA, the CDR3 is TGCGCCAGCAGGCGCGGGGACAACACTGAAGCTTTCTTT.